This T cell receptor (beta chain) was retrieved from a study of blood T cell repertoires in COVID-19 (dated by TCRdb to about 2020). Context from the whole study: The collaborator samples originated in the United States, Italy and Spain and spanned the acute and convalescent phases of COVID-19. Where HLA class I and class II types were available, the types were taken from metadata supplied by the sample provider, not from assay-based typing. The dataset comprised deeply sampled blood TCRbeta repertoires from subjects exposed to, actively infected with, or recovered from COVID-19. The prospective study material was composed of cDNA or gDNA derived from T cells, B-cell-depleted T cells, or PBMCs. Samples were obtained from the ongoing ImmuneRACE study (first 160 participants) and from over a thousand subjects provided by 6 global collaborators. The repertoires were released in a freely available public database intended as a resource for research on the immune response to SARS-CoV-2. Nearly every sample came with metadata listing a de-identified subject ID, COVID-19 status, age in years and sex.

Trimming takes 1 base off V and 2 bases off J; junction bases not matched to a gene: 2. From its cysteine to its phenylalanine, the CDR3 spans 15 amino acids. The entry retains the CDR3 DNA only, 45 bases that are in frame from base 1. CDR1 and CDR2 are drawn from the germline V gene (reference sequence): LNHDA, SQIVND. Samples from volunteer blood donors who had recovered from COVID-19 were contributed by a second Seattle source. Whole blood was collected in K2EDTA tubes by collaborating institutions according to the institutions' own protocols. For TCRbeta analysis, collaborators shipped samples in one of three forms: frozen whole blood, isolated PBMCs, or DNA extracted from either of those sample types. TCRbeta CDR3 regions were amplified from genomic DNA by means of the immunoSEQ Assay, a bias-controlled multiplex PCR. From the authors' description of their analysis: Within the assay, amplification of reference gene primers was used to estimate how many nucleated cells each sample contained. To quantify the absolute abundance of each unique TCRbeta CDR3 rearrangement, sequence reads were collapsed and filtered. For each sample, productive Simpson clonality was calculated as the square root of Simpson's diversity index across productive rearrangements. TCRdb took over this immuneACCESS table, retaining in-frame rearrangements with V and J assigned. Such tables are incomplete; in checked studies, under half of the missing clones stem from an unresolved V gene, and the remainder is unexplained. V and J calls and clone size are those listed in that table; D and trimming were worked out from the DNA. This sample has about 240,000 clones in its table, and 75% to 90% of those were observed once. The ten largest clones capture 7.2% of the sample.

General conclusions and limits of the study: The quantity of clinical and demographic metadata differed by source and by participant and was supplied without curation.

About this clone: Its antigen specificity is not known. Per-base qualities were not stored, and no clone one base away is much larger.

Sequenced material: peripheral blood. This clonotype originated in a man aged 55 to 70 who had recovered from COVID-19. The sequence joins TRBV19 to TRBJ2-3, with 8 bases in between that match TRBD2. The DNA sequence follows: TGTGCCAGTAGTATAGGACTAGCGCTCACAGATACGCAGTATTTT. It encodes CASSIGLALTDTQYF.